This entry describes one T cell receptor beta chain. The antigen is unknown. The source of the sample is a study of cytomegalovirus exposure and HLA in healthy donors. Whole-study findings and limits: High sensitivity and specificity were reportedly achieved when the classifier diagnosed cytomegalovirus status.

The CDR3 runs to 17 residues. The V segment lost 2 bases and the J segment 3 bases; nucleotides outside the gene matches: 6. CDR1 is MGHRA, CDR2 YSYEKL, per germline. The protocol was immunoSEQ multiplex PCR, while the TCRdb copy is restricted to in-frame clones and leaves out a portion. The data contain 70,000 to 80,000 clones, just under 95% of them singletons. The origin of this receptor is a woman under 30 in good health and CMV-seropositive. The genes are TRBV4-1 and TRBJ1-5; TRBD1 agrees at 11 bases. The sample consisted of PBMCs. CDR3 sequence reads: CASSQWTGGANNQPQHF. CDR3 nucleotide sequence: TGCGCCAGCAGCCAATGGACAGGGGGCGCGAACAATCAGCCCCAGCATTTT.